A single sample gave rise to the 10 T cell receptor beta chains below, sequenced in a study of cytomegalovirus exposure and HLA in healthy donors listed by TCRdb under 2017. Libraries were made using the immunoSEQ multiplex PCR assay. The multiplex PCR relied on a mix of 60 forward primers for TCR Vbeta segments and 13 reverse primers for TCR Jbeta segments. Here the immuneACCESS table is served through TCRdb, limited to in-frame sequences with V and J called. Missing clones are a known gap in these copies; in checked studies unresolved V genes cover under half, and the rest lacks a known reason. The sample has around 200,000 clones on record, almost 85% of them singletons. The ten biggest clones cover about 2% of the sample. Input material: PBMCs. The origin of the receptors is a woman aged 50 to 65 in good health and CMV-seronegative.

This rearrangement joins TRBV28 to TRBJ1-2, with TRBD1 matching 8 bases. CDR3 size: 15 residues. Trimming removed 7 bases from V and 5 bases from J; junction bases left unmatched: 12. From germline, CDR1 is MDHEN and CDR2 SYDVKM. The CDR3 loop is CASTEPGQVSYGYTF. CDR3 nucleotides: TGTGCCAGCACTGAGCCGGGACAGGTCTCTTATGGCTACACCTTC.

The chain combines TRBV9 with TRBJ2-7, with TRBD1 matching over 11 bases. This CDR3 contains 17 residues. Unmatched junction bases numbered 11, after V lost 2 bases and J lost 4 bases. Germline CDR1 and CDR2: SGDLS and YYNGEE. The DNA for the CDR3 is TGTGCCAGCAGCGTGGGCAGAGCCGGGACAGGGGGGTACGAGCAGTACTTC. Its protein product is CASSVGRAGTGGYEQYF.

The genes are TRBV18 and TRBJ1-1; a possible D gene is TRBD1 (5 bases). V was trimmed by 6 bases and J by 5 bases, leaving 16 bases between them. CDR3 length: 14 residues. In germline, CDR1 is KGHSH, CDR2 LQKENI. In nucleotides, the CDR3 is TGTGCCAGCTCGCAGGATGTGCGGGGGACTGAAGCTTTCTTT. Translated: CASSQDVRGTEAFF.

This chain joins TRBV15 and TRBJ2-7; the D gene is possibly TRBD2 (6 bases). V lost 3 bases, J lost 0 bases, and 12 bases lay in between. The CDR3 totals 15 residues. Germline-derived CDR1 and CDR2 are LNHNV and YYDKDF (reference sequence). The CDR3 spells CATSRTGESSYEQYF. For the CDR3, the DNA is TGTGCCACCAGCAGGACGGGGGAGTCCTCCTACGAGCAGTACTTC.

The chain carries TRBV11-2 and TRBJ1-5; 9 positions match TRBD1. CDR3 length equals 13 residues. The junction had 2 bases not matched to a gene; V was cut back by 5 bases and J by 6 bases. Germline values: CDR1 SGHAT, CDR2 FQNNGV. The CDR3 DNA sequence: TGTGCCAGCAGCCAGGACAGGGGTCAGCCCCAGCATTTT. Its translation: CASSQDRGQPQHF. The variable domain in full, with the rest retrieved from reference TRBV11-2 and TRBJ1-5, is EAGVAQSPRYKIIEKRQSVAFWCNPISGHATLYWYQQILGQGPKLLIQFQNNGVVDDSQLPKDRFSAERLKGVDSTLKIQPAKLEDSAVYLCASSQDRGQPQHFGDGTRLSIL.

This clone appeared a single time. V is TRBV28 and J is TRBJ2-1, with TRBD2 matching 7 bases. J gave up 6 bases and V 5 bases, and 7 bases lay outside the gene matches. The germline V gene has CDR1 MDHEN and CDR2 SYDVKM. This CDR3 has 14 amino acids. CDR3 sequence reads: CASSRDGGFNEQFF. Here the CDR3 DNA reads TGTGCCAGCAGTCGAGACGGGGGGTTCAATGAGCAGTTCTTC.

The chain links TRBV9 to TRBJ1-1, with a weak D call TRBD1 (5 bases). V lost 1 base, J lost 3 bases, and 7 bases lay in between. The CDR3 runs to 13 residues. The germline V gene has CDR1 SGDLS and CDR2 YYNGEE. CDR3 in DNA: TGTGCCAGCAGCGTAAAACAGGACACTGAAGCTTTCTTT. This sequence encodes CASSVKQDTEAFF.

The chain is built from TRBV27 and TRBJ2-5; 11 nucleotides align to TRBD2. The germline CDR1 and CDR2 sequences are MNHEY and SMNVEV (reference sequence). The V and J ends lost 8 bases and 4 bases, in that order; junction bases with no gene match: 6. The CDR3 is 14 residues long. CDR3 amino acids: CASHSGRAGETQYF. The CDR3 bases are TGTGCCAGCCATAGCGGGAGGGCCGGAGAGACCCAGTACTTC.

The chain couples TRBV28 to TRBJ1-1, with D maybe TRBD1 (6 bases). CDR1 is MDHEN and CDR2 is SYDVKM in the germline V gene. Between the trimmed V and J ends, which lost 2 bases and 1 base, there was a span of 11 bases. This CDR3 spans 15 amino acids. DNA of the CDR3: TGTGCCAGCAGTTTAGGGGGACAAAGGAACACTGAAGCTTTCTTT. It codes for CASSLGGQRNTEAFF.

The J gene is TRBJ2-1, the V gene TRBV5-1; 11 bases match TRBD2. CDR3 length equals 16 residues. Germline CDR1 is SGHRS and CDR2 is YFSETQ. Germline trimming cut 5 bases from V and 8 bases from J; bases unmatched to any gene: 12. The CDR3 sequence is CASRVPISGRADEQFF. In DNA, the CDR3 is TGCGCCAGCAGGGTGCCCATTAGCGGGAGGGCAGATGAGCAGTTCTTC.